This is a list of T cell receptor beta chains from one sample in a study of T cells in Graves' hyperthyroidism and ophthalmopathy. TCRdb re-derived calls from the multiplex PCR reads in MiXCR, one entry per CDR3 protein. The data contain approximately 330,000 distinct CDR3 sequences, about an eighth of them singletons. Sequenced sample: blood. All receptors derive from a woman in her 40s with Graves' ophthalmopathy. The CDR3 runs from the conserved cysteine through the conserved F or W. A D gene is named only where the DNA matches it firmly. Size values are once, few and many counts, or a class for expanded clones, and some rows have none.

clone_size j_call d_call v_call cdr3_nt cdr3_aa
. TRBJ1-2 . TRBV5-1 TGCGCCAGCAGCTTGGCTACGGGGTCGAGAAGCGGCTACACCTTC CASSLATGSRSGYTF
few TRBJ1-1 . TRBV27 TGTGCCAGCAGTTTCCTTTCTCAGGGGTTTCGCACTGAAGCTTTCTTT CASSFLSQGFRTEAFF
. TRBJ2-1 . TRBV20-1 TGCAGTGCTAGAGATCCAGATTCGAGCTCCTACAATGAGCAGTTCTTC CSARDPDSSSYNEQFF
. TRBJ2-2 . TRBV14 TGTGCCAGCAGCTCGACAGGAACGAACACCGGGGAGCTGTTTTTT CASSSTGTNTGELFF
many TRBJ1-1 . TRBV11-2 TGTGCCAGCAGCTTTTTATTGTTCACTGAAGCTTTCTTT CASSFLLFTEAFF
. TRBJ1-3 . TRBV7-9 TGTGCCAGCAGAGTTGGAAACACCATATATTTT CASRVGNTIYF
. TRBJ1-2 . TRBV15 TGTGCCACCAGCAGAAAGGCTGGGGAGATCAGTGGCTACACCTTC CATSRKAGEISGYTF
. TRBJ1-4 TRBD1 TRBV10-2 TGCGCCTCCTGGGCCAGGGGGAATGAAAAACTGTTTTTT CASWARGNEKLFF
. TRBJ2-7 . TRBV7-2 TGTGCCAGCAGTCCAACACAGGGTCCCCTAGGGGTCGAGCAGTACTTC CASSPTQGPLGVEQYF
few TRBJ1-2 TRBD1 TRBV14 TGTGCCAGCAGCCAAACGTCGGGACAGAGGAGCTACACCTTC CASSQTSGQRSYTF
few TRBJ1-6 TRBD1 TRBV5-4 TGTGCCAGCGGCGTACAGGGGAACAATTCACCCCTCCACTTT CASGVQGNNSPLHF
many TRBJ1-1 . TRBV6-1 TGTGCCAGCAGTGTAAAACTAAACACAGAAGCTTTCTTT CASSVKLNTEAFF
many TRBJ2-7 . TRBV6-2/TRBV6-3 TGTGCCAGCAGTTCCGTCAATGTTTGGTACTTC CASSSVNVWYF
many TRBJ1-6 TRBD1 TRBV2 TGTGCCAGCAGTGAGCCGGGACAGAAGAATTCACCCCTCCACTTT CASSEPGQKNSPLHF
few TRBJ2-2 TRBD1 TRBV7-2 TGTGCCAGCAGCTTAGTTAGGGGGCTTAACACCGGGGAGCTGTTTTTT CASSLVRGLNTGELFF
many TRBJ2-7 . TRBV28 TGTGCCAGCAGTTGGACAGCACTTAAGTACGAGCAGTACTTC CASSWTALKYEQYF
many TRBJ1-1 TRBD1 TRBV7-6 TGTGCCAGCAGCCCTTTGTACCGGGACAGGGGCAGTACTGAAGCTTTCTTT CASSPLYRDRGSTEAFF
few TRBJ2-7 TRBD1 TRBV29-1 TGCAGCGTGGACAGGGGTTCGGAGCAGTACTTC CSVDRGSEQYF
few TRBJ2-7 . TRBV6-1 TGTGCCAGCAGTAGGGGCCTCAGCTCCTACGAGCAGTACTTC CASSRGLSSYEQYF
. TRBJ1-1 . TRBV18 TGTGCCAGCTCACGAGGGGTTCCGGACGAAGCTTTCTTT CASSRGVPDEAFF
. TRBJ2-3 . TRBV20-1 TGCAGTGCTAGAAACGCAGGGGAAGTCACAGATACGCAGTATTTT CSARNAGEVTDTQYF
. TRBJ2-7 TRBD1 TRBV19 TGTGCCAGTAGTATACAGGGGGAATCCTACGAGCAGTACTTC CASSIQGESYEQYF